This T cell receptor beta chain was recorded in a study of OX40 agonist ivuxolimab in advanced cancers. A note on the overall study: Ivuxolimab was an agonistic, fully human IgG2 monoclonal antibody directed against OX40 (CD134), a costimulatory receptor. Of the 50 to 55 dose-escalation patients, hepatocellular carcinoma was present in around 19, melanoma in approximately 15, renal cell carcinoma in 9 and head and neck cancer in 9. In the dose-escalation cohort, roughly 82% of patients were male, and the mean age was around 65 years with a range of roughly 20 to 80. Prior anti-PD-1, anti-PD-L1 or anti-CTLA-4 therapy was permitted, and approximately 40% of dose-escalation patients had received checkpoint inhibitors. Peripheral TCRbeta sequencing aimed to test whether ivuxolimab altered TCR sequence diversity and caused clonal T-cell expansion. The monotherapy dose-escalation portion (N ≈ 55 patients) of the phase I ivuxolimab trial is reported in the paper. Intravenous ivuxolimab was administered to patients every 2 weeks at six dose levels: 0.01, 0.1, 0.3, 1.5, 3 and 10 mg/kg. Partial responses occurred in three dose-escalation patients: two with cutaneous melanoma and one with hepatocellular carcinoma. Study-wide conclusions, independent of this receptor: Clonal expansion of both CD4+ and CD8+ blood T cells was observed from baseline to week 6 at doses 0.1 to 3.0 mg/kg. Which antigens the clonally expanded peripheral T cells were specific for was not determined. In partial responders in the 0.1-3.0 mg/kg groups, normalized peripheral clonal expansion was found to be among the lowest, especially among CD8+ T cells. Low levels of normalized T-cell clonal expansion were also seen in some patients who did not respond. After ivuxolimab, expanded clones were on average more numerous among CD8+ T cells than among CD4+ T cells.

For CDR1 and CDR2, the germline V gene (reference sequence) lists GTSNPN and SVGIG. The CDR3 numbers 16 residues from cysteine through phenylalanine. Only the CDR3 portion is preserved as DNA: 48 bases, with reading frame beginning at the first base. V is cut by 1 base and J by 3 bases, and the space between the germline ends is 15 bases. The trial excluded patients who had a history of autoimmune disease or who were on systemic immunosuppression. In every dose cohort, peripheral blood was drawn for TCR sequencing at baseline, cycle 4 day 1, and cycle 7 day 1. The samples were drawn from a first-in-human, open-label, multicenter phase I dose-escalation trial of ivuxolimab. Adults with locally advanced or metastatic melanoma, renal cell, hepatocellular, or head and neck squamous cell carcinoma were enrolled in the trial. Before TCR sequencing, CD4+ T cells and CD8+ T cells from peripheral blood were sorted into separate populations.

Concerning this clone itself: This receptor's antigen is unknown. Base qualities are not provided; no much larger clone lies one nucleotide away.

Genomic DNA was extracted from sorted cells for sequencing of the TCRbeta CDR3 region. The immunoSEQ Assay was used for sequencing of TCRbeta CDR3 regions. The table comes from immuneACCESS by way of TCRdb, which keeps in-frame sequences with V and J called. Part of the clones is missing from these tables; in studies checked, under half for an unresolved V gene and the rest for unknown reasons. A total of some 27,000 clones appear in this sample, roughly 79% of them only once. The top ten clonotypes cover around 10% of the sample. The chain employs TRBV30 and TRBJ1-4; no D gene is confidently identified. This specimen consisted of CD4+ or CD8+ T cells sorted from blood, obtained in a trial of the OX40 agonist ivuxolimab. This TCR came from an adult with an advanced solid tumor such as melanoma, head and neck, liver or kidney cancer. CDR3 loop: CAWSEEFLAANEKLFF. The sequence in DNA is TGTGCCTGGAGTGAGGAGTTCCTGGCAGCTAATGAAAAACTGTTTTTT.